The 5 T cell receptor beta chains below were found in one sample sequenced in a study of T cell changes during pregnancy in multiple sclerosis. Repertoires were generated with immunoSEQ multiplex PCR, while TCRdb's copy carries only in-frame clones and drops some. The data show around 72,000 clones, roughly 91% seen once. The source was peripheral blood, collected in the third trimester of pregnancy. Source of these receptors: a female donor in good health, enrolled as a control in a pregnancy study.

J is TRBJ2-5 and V is TRBV19; D is perhaps TRBD1 (6 bases). CDR1 is LNHDA, CDR2 SQIVND, per germline (reference sequence). V lost 6 bases and J lost 2, with 10 bases in between. This CDR3 spans 13 amino acids. The CDR3 coding sequence is TGTGCCAGTAGCCAGACAGGTCAAGAGACCCAGTACTTC. Translation: CASSQTGQETQYF.

This chain uses TRBV19 with TRBJ1-5; D remains unclear. The CDR3 spans 10 residues. Trimming left V 5 bases short and J 12 bases short, with 8 bases between. The germline CDR1 and CDR2 sequences are LNHDA and SQIVND (reference sequence). CDR3 protein: CASSHEVQHF. The CDR3 bases are TGTGCCAGTAGTCACGAGGTCCAGCATTTT.

J is TRBJ2-2 and V is TRBV7-8, with 9 bases aligning to TRBD1. With V trimmed by 2 bases and J by 4 bases, 11 bases remained unmatched. This CDR3 region has 18 residues. CDR1 SGHVS and CDR2 FQNEAQ come from the germline V gene. The CDR3 bases are TGTGCCAGCAGCTTAAGGTCAACCGGGACAGGGTTCACCGGGGAGCTGTTTTTT. Its translation: CASSLRSTGTGFTGELFF.

The chain recombines TRBV20-1 with TRBJ2-7; D gene ambiguous. This CDR3 has 11 residues. Looked up from germline, CDR1 is DFQATT and CDR2 is SNEGSKA (reference sequence). The V gene lost 7 bases and the J gene lost 4 bases, with 11 bases spanning the gap. The CDR3 DNA sequence: TGCAGTGTCGCAGGCGCGTACGAGCAGTACTTC. This gives the protein CSVAGAYEQYF.

This chain links TRBV28 with TRBJ2-7; D is possibly TRBD1 (5 bases). The CDR3 runs to 15 residues. Trimming cost V 2 bases and J 0 bases, with 11 bases left between them. The germline V gene encodes CDR1 MDHEN and CDR2 SYDVKM. This CDR3 is CASSLPRQSSYEQYF. CDR3 DNA sequence: TGTGCCAGCAGTTTACCAAGACAGAGCTCCTACGAGCAGTACTTC.